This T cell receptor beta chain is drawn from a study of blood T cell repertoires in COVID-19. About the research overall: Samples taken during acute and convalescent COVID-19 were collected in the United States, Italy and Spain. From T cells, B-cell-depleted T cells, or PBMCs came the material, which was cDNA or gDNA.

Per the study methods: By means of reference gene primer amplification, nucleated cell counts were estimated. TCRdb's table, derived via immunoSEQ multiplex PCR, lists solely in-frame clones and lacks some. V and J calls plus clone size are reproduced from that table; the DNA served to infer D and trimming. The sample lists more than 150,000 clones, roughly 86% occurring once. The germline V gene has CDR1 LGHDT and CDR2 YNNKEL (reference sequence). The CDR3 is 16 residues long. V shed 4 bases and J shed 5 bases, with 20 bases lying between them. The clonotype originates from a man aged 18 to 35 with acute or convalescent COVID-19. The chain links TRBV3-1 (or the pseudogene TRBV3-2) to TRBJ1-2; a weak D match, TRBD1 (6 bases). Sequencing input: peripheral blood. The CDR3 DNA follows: TGTGCCAGCAGCCGTCAGGGGAGCCTCGTAAAGTATGGCTACACCTTC. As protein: CASSRQGSLVKYGYTF.